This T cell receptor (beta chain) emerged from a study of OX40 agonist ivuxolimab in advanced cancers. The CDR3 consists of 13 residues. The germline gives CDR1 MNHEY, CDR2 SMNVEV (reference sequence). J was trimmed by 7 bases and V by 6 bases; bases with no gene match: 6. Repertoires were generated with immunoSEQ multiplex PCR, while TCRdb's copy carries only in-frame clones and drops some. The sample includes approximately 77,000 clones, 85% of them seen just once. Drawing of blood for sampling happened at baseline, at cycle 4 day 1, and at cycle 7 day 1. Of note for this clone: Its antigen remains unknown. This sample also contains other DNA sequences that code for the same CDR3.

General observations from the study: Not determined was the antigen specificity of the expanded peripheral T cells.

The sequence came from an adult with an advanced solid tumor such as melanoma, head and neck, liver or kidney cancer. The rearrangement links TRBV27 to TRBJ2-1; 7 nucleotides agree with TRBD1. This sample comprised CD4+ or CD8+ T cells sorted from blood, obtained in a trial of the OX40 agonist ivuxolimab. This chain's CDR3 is CASSLPQGNEQFF. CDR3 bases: TGTGCCAGCAGCTTACCACAGGGGAATGAGCAGTTCTTC.